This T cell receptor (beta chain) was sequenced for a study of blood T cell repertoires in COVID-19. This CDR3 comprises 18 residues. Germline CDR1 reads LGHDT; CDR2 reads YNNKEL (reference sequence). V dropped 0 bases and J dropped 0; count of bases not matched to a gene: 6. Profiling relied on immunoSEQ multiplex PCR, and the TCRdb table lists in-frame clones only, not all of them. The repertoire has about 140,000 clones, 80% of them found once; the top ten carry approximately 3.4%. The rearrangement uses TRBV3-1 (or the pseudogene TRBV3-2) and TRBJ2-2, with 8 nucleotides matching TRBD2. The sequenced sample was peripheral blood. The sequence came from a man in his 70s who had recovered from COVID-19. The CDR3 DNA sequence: TGTGCCAGCAGCCAAGATGTCCTAGCGGGCTCGAACACCGGGGAGCTGTTTTTT. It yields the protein CASSQDVLAGSNTGELFF.